One sample yielded the 9 T cell receptor beta chains listed below, sequenced in a study of control samples from healthy donors and cancer patients (dated by TCRdb to 2018 to 2020). The protocol used for the library was the immunoSEQ multiplex PCR assay. TCRdb carries this immuneACCESS record with in-frame sequences only. Its versions omit some clonotypes, under half of them owing to an unresolved V gene in the studies checked, with the rest unexplained. The sample table lists about 170,000 clones, over 85% of them with a count of one. Roughly 3.9% of the sample rests with the top ten. The sample taken for sequencing was blood. These receptors all come from a woman aged 60-70 years in good health.

The chain carries TRBV3-1 (or the pseudogene TRBV3-2) and TRBJ1-2, with D unclear. V gave up 0 bases and J gave up 4 bases, with 12 bases separating them. Looked up from germline, CDR1 is LGHDT and CDR2 is YNNKEL (reference sequence). CDR3 length equals 15 residues. The CDR3 nucleotides read TGTGCCAGCAGCCAAGATATTGCTGCTGGCTATGGCTACACCTTC. The encoded protein is CASSQDIAAGYGYTF.

J is TRBJ2-2 and V is TRBV5-1, with D possibly matching TRBD2 (5 bases). The CDR3 is made up of 14 amino acids. CDR1 is SGHRS and CDR2 is YFSETQ in the germline V gene. V shed 3 bases and J shed 2 bases, with 8 bases lying between them. The CDR3 spells CASSSGSNTGELFF. The CDR3 DNA reads TGCGCCAGCAGCTCGGGGTCAAACACCGGGGAGCTGTTTTTT.

This chain joins TRBV5-4 and TRBJ1-2, with D hard to call. Germline loops: CDR1 SGHNT, CDR2 YYREEE (reference sequence). CDR3 size: 13 residues. Trimming left V 5 bases short and J 4 bases short, with 12 bases between. The CDR3: CASRRDSVYGYTF. In DNA, the CDR3 is TGTGCCAGCAGGCGGGATTCAGTCTATGGCTACACCTTC.

The chain is built from TRBV7-2 and TRBJ1-3; D is ambiguous. Trimming removed 1 base from V and 7 bases from J, with 8 bases in between. The CDR3 totals 13 residues. Germline V gene data show CDR1 as SGHTA and CDR2 as FQGNSA. The DNA for the CDR3 is TGTGCCAGCAGCTTAGATTGGAGTAACACCATATATTTT. Translation gives CASSLDWSNTIYF.

A single count supports this clone. The chain employs TRBV5-5 and TRBJ1-4; D is perhaps TRBD1 (6 bases). Deletions cut 2 bases from V and 6 bases from J, with 8 bases between. This CDR3 comprises 13 residues. Germline CDR1 and CDR2: SGHKS and YYEKEE (reference sequence). The CDR3 region has the DNA TGTGCCAGCAGCTTATGGACAGATGAAAAACTGTTTTTT. It yields the protein CASSLWTDEKLFF.

The gene calls are TRBV3-1 (or the pseudogene TRBV3-2) and TRBJ1-1, with 9 bases identical to TRBD1. Looked up from germline, CDR1 is LGHDT and CDR2 is YNNKEL (reference sequence). This CDR3 region has 16 residues. V shed 0 bases, J shed 4 bases, and the junction held 6 bases outside the gene matches. The CDR3 protein is CASSQDPRQGGTEAFF. As DNA, the CDR3 is TGTGCCAGCAGCCAAGACCCGCGACAGGGGGGCACTGAAGCTTTCTTT.

This chain joins TRBV27 and TRBJ2-7, with D possibly matching TRBD1 (6 bases). The CDR3 totals 16 residues. Germline V lookup: CDR1 MNHEY, CDR2 SMNVEV (reference sequence). V shed 5 bases and J shed 2 bases, with 19 bases lying between them. CDR3 bases: TGTGCCAGCAGTCTAGCCCGGACAGACACAACCTACGAGCAGTACTTC. Its translation: CASSLARTDTTYEQYF.

The V call is TRBV28, the J call TRBJ2-3; D ambiguous. Trimming removed 2 bases from V and 6 bases from J, with 3 bases in between. This CDR3 is built from 11 residues. The germline V gene encodes CDR1 MDHEN and CDR2 SYDVKM. The CDR3 protein is CASSLEDTQYF. The CDR3, as DNA: TGTGCCAGCAGTTTAGAGGATACGCAGTATTTT.

This rearrangement joins TRBV5-4 to TRBJ1-2, with TRBD1 matching over 8 bases. CDR1 SGHNT and CDR2 YYREEE come from the germline V gene (reference sequence). The CDR3 spans 13 residues. Losses at the gene ends were 3 bases for V and 8 bases for J; bases not matched to a gene: 6. CDR3 DNA: TGTGCCAGCAGCTGGGGGGGACAGGAGGGCTACACCTTC. Protein sequence: CASSWGGQEGYTF. Full variable domain (remainder filled in from reference TRBV5-4 and TRBJ1-2): ETGVTQSPTHLIKTRGQQVTLRCSSQSGHNTVSWYQQALGQGPQFIFQYYREEENGRGNFPPRFSGLQFPNYSSELNVNALELDDSALYLCASSWGGQEGYTFGSGTRLTVV.